Shown below are 17 T cell receptor beta chains from a single sample sequenced in a study of cytomegalovirus exposure and HLA in healthy donors. In the PCR, 60 Vbeta and 13 Jbeta primers were used. Generated by immunoSEQ multiplex PCR, the TCRdb table keeps only in-frame clones and is missing some. The table lists over 150,000 clones, roughly 77% of them singletons, with approximately 7.7% in the top ten. The sequencing input was PBMCs. All receptors derive from a man aged 25 to 40 in good health and CMV-seropositive.

The chain has TRBV5-4 and TRBJ2-1; a weak D match, TRBD1 (6 bases). Trimming shortened V by 4 bases and J by 5 bases, and 13 bases separated the two germline ends. The germline gives CDR1 SGHNT, CDR2 YYREEE (reference sequence). The CDR3 loop spans 14 amino acids. CDR3 protein: CASSPRTANNEQFF. Written as DNA, the CDR3 is TGTGCCAGCAGCCCGCGGACAGCAAACAATGAGCAGTTCTTC. The full variable domain, completed using reference TRBV5-4 and TRBJ2-1, is ETGVTQSPTHLIKTRGQQVTLRCSSQSGHNTVSWYQQALGQGPQFIFQYYREEENGRGNFPPRFSGLQFPNYSSELNVNALELDDSALYLCASSPRTANNEQFFGPGTRLTVL.

In its sample, this clone was seen once. This CDR3 is CASGGEGYYGYTF. The CDR3 region has the DNA TGTGCCAGCGGTGGAGAGGGTTACTATGGCTACACCTTC. The chain couples TRBV28 to TRBJ1-2; D is undetermined. Trimming shortened V by 8 bases and J by 3 bases, and 13 bases separated the two germline ends. Germline V gene sequence: CDR1 MDHEN, CDR2 SYDVKM. The CDR3 runs 13 residues.

This clone was counted a single time. The V and J genes are TRBV7-2 and TRBJ2-3, with 8 bases matching TRBD2. V was clipped by 5 bases and J by 1 base; unmatched bases: 5. The CDR3 covers 15 residues. Germline CDR1 SGHTA, CDR2 FQGNSA. The CDR3 here is CASSVLGGGTDTQYF. In nucleotides, the CDR3 is TGTGCCAGCAGCGTACTCGGGGGGGGCACAGATACGCAGTATTTT.

CDR3 sequence: CASSVGQGANTIYF. For the CDR3, the DNA is TGTGCCAGCAGCGTGGGACAGGGGGCGAACACCATATATTTT. The V call is TRBV7-6, the J call TRBJ1-3, with TRBD1 matching over 12 bases. This CDR3 is 14 amino acids long. Trimming took 5 bases from V and 7 from J; bases not matched to a gene: 3. Germline-derived CDR1 and CDR2 are SGHVS and FNYEAQ.

The V gene is TRBV2, the J gene TRBJ1-4; 7 bases map to TRBD1. V shed 6 bases and J 3 bases; nucleotides not matched to a gene: 4. Germline values: CDR1 SNHLY, CDR2 FYNNEI. There are 14 residues in the CDR3. CDR3 protein: CASRLGTANEKLFF. The CDR3 region has the DNA TGTGCCAGCAGGCTAGGGACAGCTAATGAAAAACTGTTTTTT.

This chain joins TRBV2 and TRBJ2-7; TRBD2 aligns across 8 bases. The ends lost 7 bases at V and 0 bases at J; junction bases unmatched: 2. This CDR3 contains 13 residues. Germline V gives CDR1 SNHLY, CDR2 FYNNEI. The CDR3 sequence: CASTSGLSYEQYF. CDR3 coding DNA: TGTGCCAGCACTAGCGGGCTCTCCTACGAGCAGTACTTC. Combining the CDR3 with reference TRBV2 and TRBJ2-7 gives the whole variable domain EPEVTQTPSHQVTQMGQEVILRCVPISNHLYFYWYRQILGQKVEFLVSFYNNEISEKSEIFDDQFSVERPDGSNFTLKIRSTKLEDSAMYFCASTSGLSYEQYFGPGTRLTVT.

A note on this clone: Other nucleotide sequences from this sample produce the same CDR3. The rearrangement joins TRBV5-1 to TRBJ2-1, with 8 bases aligning to TRBD2. V dropped 0 bases and J dropped 2; count of bases not matched to a gene: 4. Looked up from germline, CDR1 is SGHRS and CDR2 is YFSETQ. The CDR3 loop spans 16 amino acids. The CDR3 loop is CASSLGDSGTYNEQFF. For the CDR3, the DNA is TGCGCCAGCAGCTTGGGGGATAGCGGGACCTACAATGAGCAGTTCTTC.

The chain employs TRBV10-3 and TRBJ2-3; 10 bases match TRBD1. After removal of 3 bases from V and 4 bases from J, the junction contained 4 bases not matched to a gene. The germline V gene encodes CDR1 ENHRY and CDR2 SYGVKD. The CDR3 sequence is 15 residues long. The CDR3 is CAISDDRGRPDTQYF. The CDR3 nucleotides are TGTGCCATCAGTGATGACAGGGGGCGCCCAGATACGCAGTATTTT.

The rearrangement links TRBV27 to TRBJ1-1; D might be TRBD1 (6 bases). The CDR3 loop spans 13 amino acids. V dropped 3 bases and J dropped 5 bases, with 10 bases sitting between them. From germline, CDR1 is MNHEY and CDR2 SMNVEV (reference sequence). The CDR3 loop is CASSFGGPTEAFF. The CDR3 DNA reads TGTGCCAGCAGTTTCGGGGGGCCGACTGAAGCTTTCTTT.

The chain joins TRBV5-8 to TRBJ1-5; the D is unclear. The length of the CDR3 is 13 residues. In germline, CDR1 is SGHTS, CDR2 YDEGEE. Between the trimmed V and J ends, which lost 2 bases and 2 bases, there was a span of 5 bases. The CDR3 sequence is CASSFTGNQPQHF. The CDR3 DNA follows: TGTGCCAGCAGCTTTACGGGCAATCAGCCCCAGCATTTT.

V and J are TRBV7-6 and TRBJ2-6, with 9 bases identical to TRBD1. J was trimmed by 3 bases and V by 5 bases; bases with no gene match: 11. The CDR3 sequence is 18 residues long. Germline V gene sequence: CDR1 SGHVS, CDR2 FNYEAQ. CDR3 bases: TGTGCCAGCAGCCTGCTGGACAGGGGTTTGAGTGGGGCCAACGTCCTGACTTTC. Residues: CASSLLDRGLSGANVLTF.

This clone was detected ten times or more. V usage is TRBV19 and J usage is TRBJ2-5; 7 bases are a match to TRBD2. Germline V gene sequence: CDR1 LNHDA, CDR2 SQIVND (reference sequence). The CDR3 contains 13 residues. After removal of 7 bases from V and 1 base from J, the junction contained 3 bases not matched to a gene. The CDR3 DNA reads as TGTGCCAGTACTGGGGGGGGCCAAGAGACCCAGTACTTC. Translating gives CASTGGGQETQYF.

The V and J genes are TRBV4-1 and TRBJ2-5, with 9 bases matching TRBD2. The end of the DNA is better explained by TRBJ2-7, so the J call may be wrong. The length of the CDR3 is 17 residues. Germline values: CDR1 MGHRA, CDR2 YSYEKL. In nucleotides, the CDR3 is TGCGCCAGCAGCCAAGAAGGAGCGGGGGGATCGGCTGACGAGCAGTACTTC. Protein: CASSQEGAGGSADEQYF.

The chain carries TRBV2 and TRBJ2-7; the match to TRBD2 covers 7 bases. Germline V gene sequence: CDR1 SNHLY, CDR2 FYNNEI. Trimming cost V 6 bases and J 5 bases; bases outside gene matches: 7. The CDR3 sequence is 13 residues long. In DNA, the CDR3 is TGTGCCAGCAGGGCCAGCGGGGCTGACGAGCAGTACTTC. This translates into CASRASGADEQYF.

The rearrangement uses TRBV11-3 and TRBJ2-7, with TRBD1 identical over 7 bases. V was clipped by 4 bases and J by 5 bases; unmatched bases: 5. The V gene's germline CDR1 is SGHNT and CDR2 YENEEA. This CDR3 contains 13 residues. The CDR3 sequence is CASSSGQVDEQYF. The CDR3 DNA sequence: TGTGCCAGCAGCTCCGGACAGGTCGACGAGCAGTACTTC.

There are a few counts of this clone. An end of the junction differs from the germline gene, which may be a read error. The same CDR3 can be traced to other DNA sequences in this sample. This chain joins TRBV9 and TRBJ2-5; TRBD2 might be the D (6 bases). The CDR3 has 15 amino acids. Germline CDR1 reads SGDLS; CDR2 reads YYNGEE. The CDR3 loop reads CASSVGVAAQETQYF. In DNA, the CDR3 is TGTGCCAGTAGCGTAGGAGTAGCGGCACAAGAGACCCAGTACTTC.

The genes are TRBV19 and TRBJ2-7, with 12 bases that match TRBD2. CDR3 length equals 18 residues. V lost 6 bases, J lost 0 bases, and 12 bases stayed unmatched. Germline V lookup: CDR1 LNHDA, CDR2 SQIVND (reference sequence). The CDR3 DNA reads as TGTGCCAGTAGCCAGACTAGCGGGAGAAGGCCGGCCTCCTACGAGCAGTACTTC. Protein: CASSQTSGRRPASYEQYF.